These T cell receptor beta chains were read from a single sample in a study of shared clonotypes between healthy human individuals. Profiled with immunoSEQ multiplex PCR; TCRdb holds only in-frame clones, not every one. The sample shows 2 million to 2.5 million clones, approximately 93% of them seen only once. The sequenced sample was naive CD4+ T cells from PBMCs. These receptors all come from a man aged 18 to 29 in good health. Some clones in this sample may be carry-over from other donors' samples. Both conserved end residues are part of each CDR3. D genes are given only for firm matches. Clone sizes are given selectively: once, few, many, or a class where the clone is expanded.

NA	TRBV9	TRBJ1-5	NA	CASENPKRGRHIYSNQPQHF	TGTGCCAGCGAAAACCCAAAGCGGGGGCGGCACATTTATAGCAATCAGCCCCAGCATTTT
NA	TRBV29-1	TRBJ1-4	NA	CSVRSSATTNEKLFF	TGCAGCGTTCGATCCTCCGCAACAACTAATGAAAAACTGTTTTTT
NA	TRBV28	TRBJ2-2	NA	CASSLTAGLGELFF	TGTGCCAGCAGTTTAACCGCGGGATTGGGGGAGCTGTTTTTT
TRBD2	TRBV7-3	TRBJ2-3	NA	CASSSRTSSTDTQYF	TGTGCCAGCAGCTCCCGGACTAGCAGCACAGATACGCAGTATTTT
TRBD2	TRBV7-3	TRBJ2-1	NA	CASSLTREGYNEQFF	TGTGCCAGCAGCTTAACGCGGGAGGGGTACAATGAGCAGTTCTTC
TRBD1	TRBV6-5	TRBJ2-7	once	CASRRGTGEQYF	TGTGCCAGCAGAAGGGGGACAGGGGAACAGTACTTC
NA	TRBV11-2	TRBJ2-5	NA	CASSRTRATQQETQYF	TGTGCCAGCAGCCGAACGCGGGCCACCCAACAAGAGACCCAGTACTTC
NA	TRBV5-1	TRBJ1-1	NA	CASSLSRERNTEAFF	TGCGCCAGCAGCTTGTCCCGGGAGCGGAACACTGAAGCTTTCTTT
NA	TRBV4-3	TRBJ1-1	NA	CASSQEPNTEAFF	TGCGCCAGCAGCCAAGAGCCGAACACTGAAGCTTTCTTT
TRBD1	TRBV4-1	TRBJ1-1	NA	CASSQAPTGGRNTEAFF	TGCGCCAGCAGCCAAGCTCCGACAGGGGGCAGGAACACTGAAGCTTTCTTT
TRBD1	TRBV7-7	TRBJ2-2	NA	CASSLVGTGNTGELFF	TGTGCCAGCAGCTTAGTCGGGACAGGGAACACCGGGGAGCTGTTTTTT
NA	TRBV28	TRBJ2-2	once	CASSFVGTGELFF	TGTGCCAGCAGTTTCGTTGGTACCGGGGAGCTGTTTTTT
NA	TRBV19	TRBJ2-7	NA	CASTGDEYEQYF	TGTGCCAGTACTGGAGACGAATACGAGCAGTACTTC
NA	TRBV28	TRBJ1-1	few	CASSLSVTFQGTEAFF	TGTGCCAGCAGTTTATCGGTCACATTCCAGGGCACTGAAGCTTTCTTT
NA	TRBV28	TRBJ2-3	once	CASSPGGSRSTDTQYF	TGTGCCAGCAGTCCAGGAGGAAGCAGGAGCACAGATACGCAGTATTTT
TRBD2	TRBV30	TRBJ2-5	NA	CAWEGGLAADQYF	TGTGCCTGGGAGGGGGGACTAGCCGCGGACCAGTACTTC
TRBD1	TRBV5-1	TRBJ2-5	NA	CASSPHLGTGGTETQYF	TGCGCCAGCAGCCCCCACCTAGGGACAGGGGGAACGGAGACCCAGTACTTC
NA	TRBV10-3	TRBJ2-1	NA	CAISESGIEQFF	TGTGCCATCAGTGAGTCCGGCATTGAGCAGTTCTTC
TRBD1	TRBV5-1	TRBJ2-1	NA	CASSFKLASDRDYNEQFF	TGCGCCAGCAGCTTCAAGCTCGCCTCAGACAGGGACTACAATGAGCAGTTCTTC
NA	TRBV28	TRBJ1-2	once	CASTSGGGLVNGYTF	TGTGCCAGCACCTCCGGGGGGGGGTTGGTGAATGGCTACACCTTC
TRBD1	TRBV5-8	TRBJ1-3	NA	CASSTRDRTSSGNTIYF	TGTGCCAGCAGCACCCGGGACAGGACGAGCTCTGGAAACACCATATATTTT
NA	TRBV6-1	TRBJ1-3	NA	CASSLVGNTIYF	TGTGCCAGCAGCCTCGTCGGAAACACCATATATTTT
NA	TRBV7-2	TRBJ2-7	NA	CASSLIGVPYEQYF	TGTGCCAGCAGCTTAATTGGCGTTCCCTACGAGCAGTACTTC